Below, 13 T cell receptor beta chains from the same sample are listed, as sequenced in a study of beta chain features in type 1 diabetes. The study reverse transcribed the entire isolated RNA, so it sequenced expressed TCRB transcripts. Clones were sequenced by immunoSEQ multiplex PCR, and TCRdb holds only the in-frame ones, with some missing. The sample contains about 620,000 clones, about 16% of which appear only once. The sample was naive CD4+ T cells from blood. Source of these receptors: a man between 18 and 29 years old in good health.

The chain carries TRBV27 and TRBJ2-7; TRBD1 matches at 8 bases. Germline CDR1 reads MNHEY; CDR2 reads SMNVEV (reference sequence). CDR3 length: 13 amino acids. Trimming at V came to 7 bases and at J to 4 bases, leaving 6 bases not matched to a gene. CDR3 residues: CASTSGGGYEQYF. The DNA for the CDR3 is TGTGCCAGCACCTCAGGGGGCGGATACGAGCAGTACTTC.

The chain recombines TRBV19 with TRBJ1-2; 9 bases align to TRBD1. Germline CDR1 LNHDA, CDR2 SQIVND (reference sequence). The CDR3 has 12 amino acids. After removal of 3 bases from V and 13 bases from J, the junction contained 6 bases not matched to a gene. CDR3 bases: TGTGCCAGTAGTATCCGACAGGGGGAAGCCACCTTC. It codes for CASSIRQGEATF.

This clone has more than one count but fewer than ten. The V call is TRBV6-5, the J call TRBJ2-4; D not certain. V dropped 6 bases and J dropped 0 bases, with 9 bases sitting between them. Germline V CDR1 and CDR2: MNHEY, SVGAGI. CDR3 length: 14 residues. The CDR3 loop reads CASSRGPAKNIQYF. CDR3 in DNA: TGTGCCAGCAGCCGAGGACCAGCCAAAAACATTCAGTACTTC.

V is TRBV10-3 and J is TRBJ2-7, with TRBD2 identical over 14 bases. V was pared by 2 bases and J by 3 bases, with 3 bases of the junction left unmatched. CDR1 is ENHRY, CDR2 SYGVKD, per germline. This CDR3 is 16 amino acids long. In DNA, the CDR3 is TGTGCCATCAGTGAGCCCGGACTAGCGGGGGGCTACGAGCAGTACTTC. Its protein product is CAISEPGLAGGYEQYF.

This sequence joins TRBV25-1 and TRBJ1-2; D possibly corresponds to TRBD1 (5 bases). CDR3 size: 12 residues. V lost 7 bases and J 5 bases, leaving 11 bases between the germline ends. CDR1 and CDR2 (germline): MGHDK, SYGVNS. CDR3 nucleotide sequence: TGTGCCAGCACCCGGGACGGGTATGGCTACACCTTC. As protein: CASTRDGYGYTF.

This clone was picked up a small number of times. The same CDR3 is also encoded by other DNA sequences in this sample. The CDR3 DNA sequence: TGTGCCAGCAGCCGACAGCGGAACACTGAAGCTTTCTTT. This encodes CASSRQRNTEAFF. The rearrangement joins TRBV2 to TRBJ1-1, with a possible D match to TRBD1 (5 bases). The CDR3 spans 13 residues. Trimming removed 6 bases at V and 1 base at J, with 9 bases between. Per germline, CDR1 SNHLY and CDR2 FYNNEI.

This chain uses TRBV25-1 with TRBJ2-5, with D maybe TRBD2 (6 bases). This CDR3 contains 13 residues. Trimming took 5 bases from V and 7 from J, leaving 14 bases between them. From germline, CDR1 is MGHDK and CDR2 SYGVNS. CDR3 loop: CASSTPGEATQYF. The CDR3 coding sequence is TGTGCCAGCAGTACCCCGGGGGAAGCGACCCAGTACTTC.

Worth noting for this clone: One end of the junction varies from germline; a read error may be responsible. The V call is TRBV5-4, the J call TRBJ2-3, with no clear D. Germline assignment: CDR1 SGHNT and CDR2 YYREEE (reference sequence). This CDR3 has 16 residues. DNA for the CDR3: TGCGCCAGCAGCCAAGATTCGGGTAGGGGCACAGATACGCAGTATTTT. It yields the protein CASSQDSGRGTDTQYF. The full variable domain, in which reference TRBV5-4 and TRBJ2-3 provide the parts outside the CDR3, is ETGVTQSPTHLIKTRGQQVTLRCSSQSGHNTVSWYQQALGQGPQFIFQYYREEENGRGNFPPRFSGLQFPNYSSELNVNALELDDSALYLCASSQDSGRGTDTQYFGPGTRLTVL.

In this sample, this clone turned up a few times. The chain combines TRBV28 with TRBJ1-1; no firm D call. The CDR3 covers 15 residues. Looked up from germline, CDR1 is MDHEN and CDR2 is SYDVKM. V dropped 3 bases and J dropped 4 bases, with 15 bases sitting between them. The CDR3 bases are TGTGCCAGCAGTTTCTCGCACTCCGGCGGCACTGAAGCTTTCTTT. This codes for CASSFSHSGGTEAFF.

This rearrangement joins TRBV4-3 to TRBJ2-5, with D perhaps assigned TRBD1 or TRBD2 (5 bases each). Trimming stripped 0 bases from V and 1 base from J, with 15 bases between. In germline, CDR1 is LGHNA, CDR2 YSLEER. The CDR3 covers 17 residues. CDR3 sequence: CASSQDLSVGTQETQYF. The CDR3 DNA sequence: TGCGCCAGCAGCCAAGATCTATCGGTAGGGACCCAAGAGACCCAGTACTTC.

The chain is built from TRBV28 and TRBJ1-2; D may be TRBD1 (6 bases). The ends were cut back, 6 bases at V and 3 bases at J, with 11 bases in the middle. Germline values: CDR1 MDHEN, CDR2 SYDVKM. The CDR3 contains 13 residues. The CDR3 loop reads CASSLGTYYGYTF. The CDR3 nucleotides read TGTGCCAGCAGCCTCGGGACATACTATGGCTACACCTTC.

The J gene is TRBJ1-1, the V gene TRBV7-2; D is undetermined. Trimming pared 5 bases from V and 4 bases from J, leaving 14 bases between. The germline gives CDR1 SGHTA, CDR2 FQGNSA. The CDR3 covers 14 residues. The CDR3 nucleotides are TGTGCCAGCAGCCGAGGGAGGGCTTCCACTGAAGCTTTCTTT. It codes for CASSRGRASTEAFF.

A few counts support this clone. The gene calls are TRBV6-6 and TRBJ2-5, with 9 bases identical to TRBD2. There are 15 residues in the CDR3. Germline values: CDR1 MNHNY, CDR2 SVGAGI (reference sequence). V lost 2 bases, J lost 5 bases, and 6 bases stayed unmatched. The CDR3: CASSYRSGGGETQYF. Here the CDR3 DNA reads TGTGCCAGCAGTTACCGTAGCGGGGGCGGGGAGACCCAGTACTTC.